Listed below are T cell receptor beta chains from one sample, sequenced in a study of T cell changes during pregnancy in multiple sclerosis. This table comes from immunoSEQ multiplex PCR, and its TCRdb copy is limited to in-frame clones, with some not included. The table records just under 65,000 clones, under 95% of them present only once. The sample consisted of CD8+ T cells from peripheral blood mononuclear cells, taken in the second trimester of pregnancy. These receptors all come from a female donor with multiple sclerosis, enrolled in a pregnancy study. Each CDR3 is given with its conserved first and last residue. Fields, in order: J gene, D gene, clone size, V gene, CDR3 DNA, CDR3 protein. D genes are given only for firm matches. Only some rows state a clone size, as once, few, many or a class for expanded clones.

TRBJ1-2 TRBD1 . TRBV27 TGTGCCAGCAGTTCCCGCCCCGCAGGGGGCTATGGCTACACCTTC CASSSRPAGGYGYTF
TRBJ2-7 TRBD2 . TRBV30 TGTGCCTGGAGTCTCAGAGCGCCTGGACTAGCGGGGGCCTCCTACGAGCAGTACTTC CAWSLRAPGLAGASYEQYF
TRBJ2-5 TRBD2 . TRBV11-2 TGTGCCAGCAGCTTAGTAGCGGGAGGGCCCGGGGAGACCCAGTACTTC CASSLVAGGPGETQYF
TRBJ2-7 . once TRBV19 TGTGCCAGTAGTATAGATTGGGGGGTCTACGAGCAGTACTTC CASSIDWGVYEQYF
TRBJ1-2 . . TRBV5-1 TGCGCCAGCAGCCTAGAGGGCCCGCGCTACACCTTC CASSLEGPRYTF
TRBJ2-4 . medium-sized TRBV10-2 TGCGCCAGCAGTGACTGGGCGGGCCTAGCCAAAAACATTCAGTACTTC CASSDWAGLAKNIQYF
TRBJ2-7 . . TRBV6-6 TGTGCCAGCAGTTACGACAGGACCTACGAGCAGTACTTC CASSYDRTYEQYF
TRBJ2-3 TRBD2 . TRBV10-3 TGTGCCATCGGCGGGGGGTTCACAGATACGCAGTATTTT CAIGGGFTDTQYF
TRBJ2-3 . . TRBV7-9 TGTGCCAGCAGCCCTTCGGGGGAGTCCGCAGATACGCAGTATTTT CASSPSGESADTQYF
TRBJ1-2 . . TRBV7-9 TGTGCCAGCAGCTTAGCGTCGGGAGTCTATGGCTACACCTTC CASSLASGVYGYTF
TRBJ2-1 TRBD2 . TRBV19 TGTGCCAGTAGTATGACTAGCGGGAGTTACAATGAGCAGTTCTTC CASSMTSGSYNEQFF
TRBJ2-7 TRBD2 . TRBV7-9 TGTGCCAGCAGTCGGACTAGCGGGAGGGCCTACGAGCAGTACTTC CASSRTSGRAYEQYF
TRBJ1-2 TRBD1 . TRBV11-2 TGTGCCAGTCAACAGGGGGAATCTGGCTACACCTTC CASQQGESGYTF
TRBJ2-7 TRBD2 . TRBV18 TGTGCCAGCTCAGTTCCGGGACTAGCGGGAGTGGAGCAGTACTTC CASSVPGLAGVEQYF
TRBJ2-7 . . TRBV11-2 TGTGCCAGCAGCTTCGCCACTGCCTACGAGCAGTACTTC CASSFATAYEQYF
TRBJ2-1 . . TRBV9 TGTGCCAGCAGCCCCCCTAAGAATTGCGTCTTC CASSPPKNCVF
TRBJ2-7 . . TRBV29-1 TGCAGCGTTGGGGTCAGGGGATACGAGCAGTACTTC CSVGVRGYEQYF
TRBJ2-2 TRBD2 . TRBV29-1 TGCAGCGTTGGGGGGCCGGGACTAGCGGGAGCGGGCACCGGGGAGCTGTTTTTT CSVGGPGLAGAGTGELFF
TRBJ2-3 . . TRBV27 TGTGCCAGCAGTACGCGAGCCCGGGGGTTTGTCACAGATACGCAGTATTTT CASSTRARGFVTDTQYF
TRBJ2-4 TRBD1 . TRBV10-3 TGTGCCACCTTCCCCGGGACAGGCGTCGGGAACATTCAGTACTTC CATFPGTGVGNIQYF
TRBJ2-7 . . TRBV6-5 TGTGCCAGCGGAGAAGGGGGGGCTATCGAGCAGTACTTC CASGEGGAIEQYF
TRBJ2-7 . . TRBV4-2 TGTGCCAGCAGCCAAGAAGAAGCGGCCTCCTACGAGCAGTACTTC CASSQEEAASYEQYF
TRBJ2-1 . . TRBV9 TGTGCCAGCAGCCCCGAGCTACTGTATAACAATGAGCAGTTCTTC CASSPELLYNNEQFF
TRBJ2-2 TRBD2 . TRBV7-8 TGTGCCAGCAGCTTTTCGTCAACGCTAGCGGGTGGCGAGACCGGGGAGCTGTTTTTT CASSFSSTLAGGETGELFF
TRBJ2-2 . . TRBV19 TGTGCCAGTAGTCTGACTAGTACCGGGGAGCTGTTTTTT CASSLTSTGELFF
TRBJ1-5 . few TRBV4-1 TGCGCCAGCAGCCCGGGTGTTCTGAATCAGCCCCAGCATTTT CASSPGVLNQPQHF
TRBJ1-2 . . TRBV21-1 TGTGCCAGCAGCAAAGAGGACAGCAAAGACTATGGCTACACCTTC CASSKEDSKDYGYTF
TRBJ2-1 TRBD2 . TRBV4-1 TGCGCCAGCAGACACCCGACTAGCGGGAGGGCCCGGGCGTTCTTC CASRHPTSGRARAFF
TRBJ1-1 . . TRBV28 TGTGCCAGCAGTTTTTCACAGAACACTGAAGCTTTCTTT CASSFSQNTEAFF
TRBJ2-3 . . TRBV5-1 TGCGCCAGCAGCTTGCGCCGGAGCACAGATACGCAGTATTTT CASSLRRSTDTQYF
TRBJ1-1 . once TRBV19 TGTGCCAGTATAGAGAAGTCTTGGGCAGTAGGAACTGAAGCTTTCTTT CASIEKSWAVGTEAFF
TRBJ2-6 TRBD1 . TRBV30 TGTGCCTGGAGGGCGCACAGACAGGGCCCCGCCTCTGGGGCCAACGTCCTGACTTTC CAWRAHRQGPASGANVLTF
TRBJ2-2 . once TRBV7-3 TGTGCCAGCAGCTCAAACACCGGGGAGCTGTTTTTT CASSSNTGELFF
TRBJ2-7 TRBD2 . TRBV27 TGTGCCAGCAGCAAGACTAGCGGGAGTGGGGGCGAGCAGTACTTC CASSKTSGSGGEQYF
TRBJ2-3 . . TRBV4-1 TGCGCCAGCAGCCCCACCGACATGTTACTCACAGATACGCAGTATTTT CASSPTDMLLTDTQYF
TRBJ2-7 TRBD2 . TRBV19 TGTGCCAGTAGTATGGGAGGGCGGGGGGCCTACGAGCAGTACTTC CASSMGGRGAYEQYF
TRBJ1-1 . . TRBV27 TGTGCCAGCAGTTTCAGGGAAACCATGAACACTGAAGCTTTCTTT CASSFRETMNTEAFF
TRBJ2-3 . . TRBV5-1 TGCGCCAGCAGCTTGGGTATCGGAGATACGCAGTATTTT CASSLGIGDTQYF
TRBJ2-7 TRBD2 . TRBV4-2 TGTGCCAGCAGAATGGGGGGAGGGCCCCTGGTCTACGAGCAGTACTTC CASRMGGGPLVYEQYF
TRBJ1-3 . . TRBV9 TGTGCCAGCAGCGCCCCCAGGGACTTTGGAAACACCATATATTTT CASSAPRDFGNTIYF
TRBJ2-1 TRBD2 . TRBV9 TGTGCCAGCAGCGACGGGACTAGCGGTTCCGCGGAGCAGTTCTTC CASSDGTSGSAEQFF
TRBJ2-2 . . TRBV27 TGTGCCAGCAGTTTAGAGGGGGATACGAACACCGGGGAGCTGTTTTTT CASSLEGDTNTGELFF
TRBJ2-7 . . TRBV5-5 TGTGCCAGCAGCCCCCTCCTTAGCTCCTACGAGCAGTACTTC CASSPLLSSYEQYF
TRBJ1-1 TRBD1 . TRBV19 TGTGCCAGTAGATTGGACAGGGGGTTTGGGCCATCCACTGAAGCTTTCTTT CASRLDRGFGPSTEAFF
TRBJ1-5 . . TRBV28 TGTGCCAGCAGTTTAGGACCCTCCGCGGGGCCCCAGCATTTT CASSLGPSAGPQHF
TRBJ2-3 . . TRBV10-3 TGTGCCATCAGATCCGGCGACAGGTCACCTAGCACAGATACGCAGTATTTT CAIRSGDRSPSTDTQYF
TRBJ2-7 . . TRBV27 TGTGCCAGCAGTTCCGGGGGATCCTACGAGCAGTACTTC CASSSGGSYEQYF
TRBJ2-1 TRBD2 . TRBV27 TGTGCCAGCACCCTTAGCGGGAACAGCGATGAGCAGTTCTTC CASTLSGNSDEQFF
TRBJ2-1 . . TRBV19 TGTGCCAGTAGCTCCGGAGGGACTCATCAGTTCTTC CASSSGGTHQFF
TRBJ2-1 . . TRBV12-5 TGTGCTAGTGGTTTGGGACTCCCGGGGAATGAGCAGTTCTTC CASGLGLPGNEQFF
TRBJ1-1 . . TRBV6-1 TGTGCCAGCAGTGAAGGCAGGGTGGCCACTGAAGCTTTCTTT CASSEGRVATEAFF
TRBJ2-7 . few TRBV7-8 TGTGCCAGCAGCCCGGACACCTCCTACGAGCAGTACTTC CASSPDTSYEQYF